A single sample is the source of the 10 T cell receptor beta chains below, sequenced in a study of shared clonotypes between healthy human individuals. Clones were read by immunoSEQ multiplex PCR, and TCRdb kept only the in-frame ones, dropping some. This sample has under 1,100,000 clones, with around four fifths found just once. What was sequenced was memory CD4+ T cells sorted from blood. The subset here: CD45RA-negative fraction. These receptors all stem from a man between 18 and 35 years old in good health.

This clone was counted a single time. V is TRBV6-1 and J is TRBJ2-5, with TRBD2 as a possible D gene (5 bases). The CDR3 is 13 residues long. Germline V gene lookup returns CDR1 MNHNS and CDR2 SASEGT. V lost 10 bases, J lost 2 bases, and 14 bases lay in between. The CDR3 DNA sequence: TGTGCCATAGCCCGAGGGCCTCAAGAGACCCAGTACTTC. Translated: CAIARGPQETQYF.

The chain recombines TRBV18 with TRBJ2-1; 7 positions match TRBD2. J lost 7 bases, V lost 1 base, and 7 bases had no gene match. The CDR3 extends over 15 amino acids. The germline CDR1 and CDR2 sequences are KGHSH and LQKENI. Here the CDR3 DNA reads TGTGCCAGCTCACCACGAGGGACTACCGCGAATGAGCAGTTCTTC. Amino acid sequence: CASSPRGTTANEQFF.

This clone appeared a single time. The rearrangement uses TRBV2 and TRBJ2-7, with TRBD1 as a possible D gene (5 bases). Per the germline V gene, CDR1 is SNHLY and CDR2 is FYNNEI. The germline V and J ends were trimmed by 6 bases and 4 bases, with 10 bases remaining between them. The CDR3 is 12 amino acids. This CDR3 is CASRPDKYEQYF. In DNA form, the CDR3 reads TGTGCCAGCAGACCGGACAAATACGAGCAGTACTTC.

The chain employs TRBV6-5 and TRBJ2-2; 7 bases match TRBD1. The CDR3 is made up of 12 amino acids. After removal of 6 bases from V and 6 bases from J, the junction contained 1 base not matched to a gene. The germline gives CDR1 MNHEY, CDR2 SVGAGI. The CDR3: CASSDRAGELFF. The CDR3 nucleotides are TGTGCCAGCAGCGACAGGGCCGGGGAGCTGTTTTTT.

This chain links TRBV7-2 with TRBJ2-5; D uncertain. Trimming removed 1 base at V and 5 bases at J, with 11 bases between. The germline V gene encodes CDR1 SGHTA and CDR2 FQGNSA. The CDR3 extends over 14 amino acids. The CDR3 loop reads CASSLGRSEETQYF. In nucleotides, the CDR3 is TGTGCCAGCAGCTTAGGCAGGTCGGAGGAGACCCAGTACTTC.

V is TRBV2 and J is TRBJ2-7, with a possible D match to TRBD2 (6 bases). V gave up 0 bases and J gave up 4 bases, with 19 bases separating them. The CDR3 has 17 residues. Germline V gives CDR1 SNHLY, CDR2 FYNNEI. The CDR3 loop reads CASSEALSGGILYEQYF. The CDR3 bases are TGTGCCAGCAGTGAAGCGCTTTCCGGAGGGATTTTGTACGAGCAGTACTTC.

This sequence joins TRBV5-1 and TRBJ2-5; the D call may be TRBD1 or TRBD2 (5 bases each). Germline values: CDR1 SGHRS, CDR2 YFSETQ. The CDR3 extends over 14 amino acids. V was cut by 4 bases and J by 5 bases, with 15 bases left in between. The CDR3 region is CASSGRGASETQYF. CDR3 in DNA: TGCGCCAGCAGCGGACGAGGGGCATCTGAGACCCAGTACTTC.

The rearrangement joins TRBV30 to TRBJ2-2, with D unresolved. Germline values: CDR1 GTSNPN, CDR2 SVGIG (reference sequence). The CDR3 contains 13 residues. V was cut by 0 bases and J by 3 bases, with 5 bases left in between. CDR3 residues: CAWSVWDTGELFF. The CDR3 bases are TGTGCCTGGAGTGTTTGGGACACCGGGGAGCTGTTTTTT. Full variable domain (missing parts from reference TRBV30 and TRBJ2-2): SQTIHQWPATLVQPVGSPLSLECTVEGTSNPNLYWYRQAAGRGLQLLFYSVGIGQISSEVPQNLSASRPQDRQFILSSKKLLLSDSGFYLCAWSVWDTGELFFGEGSRLTVL.

The V and J genes are TRBV27 and TRBJ2-7; TRBD2 aligns across 7 bases. The junction had 4 bases not matched to a gene; V was cut back by 2 bases and J by 0 bases. Germline CDR1 MNHEY, CDR2 SMNVEV (reference sequence). The CDR3 has 15 amino acids. In DNA form, the CDR3 reads TGTGCCAGCAGTTTACTAGCGGTTCCCTCCTACGAGCAGTACTTC. Amino acid sequence: CASSLLAVPSYEQYF.

CDR3 sequence: CASRGTGGPEAFF. The CDR3 coding sequence is TGTGCCAGCAGGGGGACAGGGGGGCCTGAAGCTTTCTTT. The V gene is TRBV27, the J gene TRBJ1-1, with 11 bases that match TRBD1. CDR3 length: 13 residues. V was clipped by 6 bases and J by 6 bases; unmatched bases: 3. CDR1 is MNHEY and CDR2 is SMNVEV in the germline V gene (reference sequence).